The 27 T cell receptor beta chains given below trace back to one sample, sequenced in a study of cytomegalovirus exposure and HLA in healthy donors. Clones were sequenced by immunoSEQ multiplex PCR, and TCRdb holds only the in-frame ones, with some missing. The data hold 60,000 or so clones, with approximately 90% observed a single time. The sequencing input was PBMCs. The receptors originated from a woman between 18 and 29 years old in good health and CMV-seronegative.

The V gene is TRBV5-6, the J gene TRBJ2-4, with D possibly matching TRBD2 (5 bases). V lost 3 bases and J lost 8, with 9 bases in between. Germline values: CDR1 SGHDT, CDR2 YYEEEE. This CDR3 is 12 amino acids long. This CDR3 reads CASSYPGDIQYF. The DNA for the CDR3 is TGTGCCAGCAGCTACCCCGGGGACATTCAGTACTTC.

The V and J genes are TRBV9 and TRBJ2-7; D might be TRBD1 (6 bases). V shed 0 bases and J shed 6 bases, with 19 bases lying between them. The CDR3 is made up of 16 amino acids. Per the germline V gene, CDR1 is SGDLS and CDR2 is YYNGEE. CDR3 bases: TGTGCCAGCAGCGTAGCTGGGGCAGGGGTGAAGCTCGAGCAGTACTTC. It codes for CASSVAGAGVKLEQYF.

V gene TRBV30 combines with J gene TRBJ2-3, with TRBD1 matching over 8 bases. Germline V gene lookup returns CDR1 GTSNPN and CDR2 SVGIG (reference sequence). Trimming removed 0 bases from V and 2 bases from J; junction bases left unmatched: 7. The CDR3 sequence is 16 residues long. The CDR3 nucleotides read TGTGCCTGGAGTGTACTGGACAGGGACCACACAGATACGCAGTATTTT. Translating gives CAWSVLDRDHTDTQYF.

The chain uses TRBV7-9 and TRBJ2-3; unclear D gene. The germline V gene has CDR1 SEHNR and CDR2 FQNEAQ (reference sequence). Trimming pared 7 bases from V and 6 bases from J, leaving 8 bases between. CDR3 length equals 11 residues. Here the CDR3 reads CASTGTDTQYF. As DNA, the CDR3 is TGTGCCAGCACAGGAACGGATACGCAGTATTTT.

The rearrangement joins TRBV19 to TRBJ2-1, with D tentatively TRBD1 (6 bases). The V end lost 5 bases, the J end lost 6 bases, and 17 bases lay between the germline ends. Looked up from germline, CDR1 is LNHDA and CDR2 is SQIVND (reference sequence). The CDR3 has 15 residues. The DNA for the CDR3 is TGTGCCAGTAGTGAAATCGTGACAGGAGGCAATGAGCAGTTCTTC. It yields the protein CASSEIVTGGNEQFF.

This chain uses TRBV27 with TRBJ2-7; D might be TRBD2 (5 bases). Trimming removed 8 bases at V and 2 bases at J, with 13 bases between. This CDR3 comprises 13 residues. Germline CDR1 reads MNHEY; CDR2 reads SMNVEV (reference sequence). Here the CDR3 DNA reads TGTGCCAGCTCTTCGGACTTGACCTACGAGCAGTACTTC. Its protein product is CASSSDLTYEQYF.

The V and J genes are TRBV10-3 and TRBJ2-7, with D unclear. CDR3 length: 14 residues. Trimming left V 6 bases short and J 0 bases short, with 12 bases between. The V gene's germline CDR1 is ENHRY and CDR2 SYGVKD. CDR3 in DNA: TGTGCCATCAGCCCGGTACAGAGCTCCTACGAGCAGTACTTC. Protein product: CAISPVQSSYEQYF.

The V gene is TRBV6-4, the J gene TRBJ2-1, with 7 nucleotides matching TRBD1. Germline CDR1 reads MRHNA; CDR2 reads SNTAGT. The CDR3 is made up of 16 amino acids. V lost 0 bases and J lost 5; bases outside the gene matches: 7. Here the CDR3 DNA reads TGTGCCAGCAGTGACTCTGAGGGGACAGACCACAATGAGCAGTTCTTC. It specifies CASSDSEGTDHNEQFF.

The J gene is TRBJ2-5, the V gene TRBV2; tentative D call: TRBD2 (5 bases). The length of the CDR3 is 11 residues. Germline CDR1 reads SNHLY; CDR2 reads FYNNEI. Trimming stripped 4 bases from V and 5 bases from J, with 5 bases between. CDR3 residues: CASSAGETQYF. The CDR3, as DNA: TGTGCCAGCAGTGCGGGGGAGACCCAGTACTTC.

This chain links TRBV28 with TRBJ2-1; 11 bases line up with TRBD2. The CDR3 runs to 15 residues. Germline V gene sequence: CDR1 MDHEN, CDR2 SYDVKM. J gave up 1 base and V 7 bases, and 3 bases lay outside the gene matches. CDR3 loop: CASKTSGGSYNEQFF. Written as DNA, the CDR3 is TGTGCCAGCAAAACTAGCGGGGGATCCTACAATGAGCAGTTCTTC.

The V call is TRBV2, the J call TRBJ1-6; D is possibly TRBD1 (6 bases). CDR1 is SNHLY and CDR2 is FYNNEI in the germline V gene. The length of the CDR3 is 15 residues. V gave up 6 bases and J gave up 9 bases, with 18 bases separating them. The chain's CDR3 is CASSDLGGGSSPLHF. DNA for the CDR3: TGTGCCAGCAGCGATTTGGGAGGGGGATCTTCACCCCTCCACTTT. Filled out from reference TRBV2 and TRBJ1-6, the complete variable domain reads EPEVTQTPSHQVTQMGQEVILRCVPISNHLYFYWYRQILGQKVEFLVSFYNNEISEKSEIFDDQFSVERPDGSNFTLKIRSTKLEDSAMYFCASSDLGGGSSPLHFGNGTRLTVT.

The CDR3 nucleotides read TGTGCCAGCAGTTACTCGACAGGGCCCACCGGGGAGCTGTTTTTT. Encoded protein: CASSYSTGPTGELFF. The rearrangement joins TRBV6-5 to TRBJ2-2; the match to TRBD1 covers 7 bases. CDR3 length: 15 amino acids. Per the germline V gene, CDR1 is MNHEY and CDR2 is SVGAGI. Losses at the gene ends were 0 bases for V and 4 bases for J; bases not matched to a gene: 2.

The gene calls are TRBV29-1 and TRBJ2-1; D call uncertain. CDR1 and CDR2 (germline): SQVTM, ANQGSEA. CDR3 length: 13 amino acids. The V end was cut by 7 bases, the J end by 4 bases, with 14 bases between. The CDR3 DNA is TGCAGCGCTGCTGACACGAGATACAATGAGCAGTTCTTC. This translates into CSAADTRYNEQFF.

The chain recombines TRBV21-1 with TRBJ1-1. TRBV21-1 is a pseudogene locus. The CDR3 is made up of 18 amino acids. CDR3 nucleotides: TGTGCCAGCAGCAAAGAGGAGGGGCCGCGTGAAATGAACACTGAAGCTTTCTTT. Translating it yields CASSKEEGPREMNTEAFF.

The rearrangement joins TRBV6-5 to TRBJ2-7; possible D gene TRBD2, 5 bases. The CDR3 sequence is 13 residues long. V lost 6 bases and J 3 bases, leaving 12 bases between the germline ends. The germline gives CDR1 MNHEY, CDR2 SVGAGI. The CDR3 nucleotides are TGTGCCAGCAGCACGACGGAGGTCTACGAGCAGTACTTC. This codes for CASSTTEVYEQYF.

The CDR3 DNA sequence: TGTGCCAGCAGTTACTCATCGGGACAGCCCCAGCATTTT. Amino acids: CASSYSSGQPQHF. The chain links TRBV6-5 to TRBJ1-5; D ambiguous. The V end lost 0 bases, the J end lost 7 bases, and 7 bases lay between the germline ends. The germline V gene has CDR1 MNHEY and CDR2 SVGAGI. The CDR3 spans 13 residues.

The rearrangement uses TRBV21-1 and TRBJ1-1. TRBV21-1 is listed as a pseudogene. This CDR3 spans 13 amino acids. The CDR3 DNA is TGTGCCACATCTCTTCGGGATTCCACTGAAGCTTTCTTT. It encodes CATSLRDSTEAFF.

The chain is built from TRBV25-1 and TRBJ1-4; 10 positions match TRBD1. This CDR3 is built from 15 residues. J lost 8 bases, V lost 1 base, and 4 bases had no gene match. The V gene's germline CDR1 is MGHDK and CDR2 SYGVNS. The CDR3 spells CASSESRGQGEKLFF. The CDR3 nucleotides read TGTGCCAGCAGTGAATCAAGGGGACAGGGGGAAAAACTGTTTTTT.

This chain joins TRBV29-1 and TRBJ2-1, with 8 bases fitting TRBD2. J lost 4 bases, V lost 6 bases, and 8 bases had no gene match. This CDR3 is built from 14 residues. Germline V lookup: CDR1 SQVTM, CDR2 ANQGSEA. CDR3 in amino acids: CSVPRGGKYNEQFF. The CDR3 DNA reads as TGCAGCGTCCCCCGGGGGGGTAAATACAATGAGCAGTTCTTC.

The chain has TRBV20-1 and TRBJ2-4, with 7 bases aligning to TRBD1. V shed 6 bases, J shed 15 bases, and the junction held 11 bases outside the gene matches. The CDR3 is 11 residues long. CDR1 and CDR2 (germline): DFQATT, SNEGSKA (reference sequence). The CDR3: CSATPRDSWYF. The CDR3 nucleotides read TGCAGTGCAACTCCCCGGGACAGTTGGTACTTC.

The chain joins TRBV9 to TRBJ1-1, with D tentatively TRBD1 (5 bases). The CDR3 is 13 amino acids. V lost 7 bases, J lost 1 base, and 11 bases lay in between. CDR1 and CDR2 (germline): SGDLS, YYNGEE. This chain's CDR3 is CASGRGGNTEAFF. CDR3 nucleotide sequence: TGTGCCAGCGGTCGGGGGGGGAACACTGAAGCTTTCTTT.

The chain combines TRBV28 with TRBJ2-5; 9 nucleotides match TRBD2. V shed 5 bases and J 5 bases; nucleotides not matched to a gene: 15. The CDR3 is made up of 17 amino acids. The V gene's germline CDR1 is MDHEN and CDR2 SYDVKM. The DNA for the CDR3 is TGTGCCAGCAGTACGGGCGGGAGGGCGACGGTCCTGGAGACCCAGTACTTC. Translated, it gives CASSTGGRATVLETQYF.

The V call is TRBV6-6, the J call TRBJ2-2; 12 bases map to TRBD2. CDR1 and CDR2 from the germline V gene are MNHNY and SVGAGI (reference sequence). The V gene end was trimmed by 4 bases and the J gene end by 4 bases; junction bases not matched to a gene: 4. This CDR3 region has 16 residues. CDR3 amino acids: CASSFGLAGSTGELFF. Written as DNA, the CDR3 is TGTGCCAGCAGTTTCGGACTAGCGGGAAGCACCGGGGAGCTGTTTTTT.

The chain carries TRBV27 and TRBJ1-1, with TRBD1 matching over 9 bases. Germline assignment: CDR1 MNHEY and CDR2 SMNVEV (reference sequence). Germline trimming cut 5 bases from V and 11 bases from J; bases unmatched to any gene: 9. The CDR3 loop spans 13 amino acids. CDR3 nucleotides: TGTGCCAGCAGTCCCACACAGGGGGCTTTGGCTTTCTTT. Its protein is CASSPTQGALAFF.

V and J are TRBV5-6 and TRBJ2-7; perhaps TRBD1 as D (6 bases). The CDR3 loop spans 13 amino acids. V lost 1 base and J lost 5, with 10 bases in between. The germline V gene encodes CDR1 SGHDT and CDR2 YYEEEE. The CDR3 DNA reads as TGTGCCAGCAGCTTGAGACAGGTCAACGAGCAGTACTTC. The encoded protein is CASSLRQVNEQYF.

This rearrangement joins TRBV10-3 to TRBJ2-7; the D gene is possibly TRBD2 (5 bases). Germline assignment: CDR1 ENHRY and CDR2 SYGVKD. V gave up 6 bases and J gave up 4 bases, with 19 bases separating them. The CDR3 extends over 15 amino acids. CDR3 DNA sequence: TGTGCCATCAGCCATAACGGGGTCCCCCCTTACGAGCAGTACTTC. As protein: CAISHNGVPPYEQYF.

The chain links TRBV2 to TRBJ2-3; D uncertain. This CDR3 is built from 14 residues. Germline V CDR1 and CDR2: SNHLY, FYNNEI. The V end lost 4 bases, the J end lost 0 bases, and 8 bases lay between the germline ends. The CDR3 DNA reads as TGTGCCAGCAGTGGGGCCCCTAGCACAGATACGCAGTATTTT. It encodes CASSGAPSTDTQYF.